Detailed here is one T cell receptor beta chain. Its cognate antigen is unknown. These data belong to a study of identical twins. Trimming cost V 2 bases and J 4 bases, with 6 bases left between them. In germline, CDR1 is GTSNPN, CDR2 SVGIG (reference sequence). The CDR3 totals 13 residues. TCRdb re-analysed the 5' RACE reads in MiXCR, keeping a single row per CDR3 protein. In the table there are about 460,000 distinct CDR3 sequences, 13% to 15% of which are singletons. Study-level points and caveats: Monozygotic twins shared more out-of-frame TCR alpha than recombination models predicted. Fewer insertions were carried by abundant cord blood beta clonotypes, but none was seen in memory repertoires. The same donors were not followed; conclusions instead depended on cross-sectional statistical analysis.

These data were likewise used in another study, on yellow fever vaccine responses in identical twins.

The chain is built from TRBV30 and TRBJ1-6; no definite D call. The sample was CD4+ T cells sorted from blood. The TCR originated in a woman aged 18 to 35 in good health. The CDR3 protein is CAWSTGYNSPLHF. The CDR3 region has the DNA TGTGCCTGGAGTACGGGTTATAATTCACCCCTCCACTTT.